The entry below gives a single T cell receptor beta chain sequence along with its context. The antigen is unknown. In the same sample, other DNA sequences code for this CDR3. CDR1 and CDR2 from the germline V gene are SNHLY and FYNNEI. Trimming removed 6 bases from V and 2 bases from J; junction bases left unmatched: 7. This CDR3 has 14 amino acids. This sample was taken from a study of shared clonotypes between healthy human individuals. Points from the study as a whole: Estimated richness values were generally larger in naive subsets than in memory subsets.

Assay: immunoSEQ multiplex PCR; the TCRdb copy retains only in-frame clones and omits some. The table includes more than 1.2 million clones, about 98.5% detected once. The sequence was collected from a man younger than 40 in good health. The sample consisted of naive CD4+ T cells sorted from blood. Stated subset: CD45RA+ positively selected. The gene calls are TRBV2 and TRBJ2-7; TRBD2 matches at 7 bases. CDR3 loop: CASSEVLAAYEQYF. In nucleotides, the CDR3 is TGTGCCAGCAGCGAGGTGCTAGCGGCCTACGAGCAGTACTTC.